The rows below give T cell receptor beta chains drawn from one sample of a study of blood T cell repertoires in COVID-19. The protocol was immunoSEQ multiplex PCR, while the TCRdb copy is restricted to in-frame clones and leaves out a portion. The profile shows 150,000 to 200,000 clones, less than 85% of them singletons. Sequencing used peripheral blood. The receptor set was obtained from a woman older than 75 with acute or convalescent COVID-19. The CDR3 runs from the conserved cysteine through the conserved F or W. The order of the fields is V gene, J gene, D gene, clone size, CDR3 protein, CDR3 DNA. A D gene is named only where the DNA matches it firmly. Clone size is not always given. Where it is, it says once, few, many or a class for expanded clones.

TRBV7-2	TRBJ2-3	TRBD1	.	CASSLQGQGEFYVTDTQYF	TGTGCCAGCAGCTTACAAGGACAGGGGGAGTTCTACGTTACAGATACGCAGTATTTT
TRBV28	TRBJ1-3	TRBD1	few	CASSSYGASDRAIYF	TGTGCCAGCAGTAGTTACGGCGCATCAGACAGGGCCATATATTTT
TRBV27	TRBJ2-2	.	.	CASSLLNTGELFF	TGTGCCAGCAGTTTACTGAACACCGGGGAGCTGTTTTTT
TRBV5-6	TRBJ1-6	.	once	CASSLRGSDFSPLHF	TGTGCCAGCAGCTTGCGGGGGTCCGACTTTTCACCCCTCCACTTT
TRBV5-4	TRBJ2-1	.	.	CASRSDLRTFSLNEQFF	TGTGCCAGCAGGTCGGATCTGAGGACTTTCTCCCTTAATGAGCAGTTCTTC
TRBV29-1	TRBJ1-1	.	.	CSVVGVNTEAFF	TGCAGCGTTGTCGGAGTGAACACTGAAGCTTTCTTT
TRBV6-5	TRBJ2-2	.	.	CASMVEGLDTGELFF	TGTGCCAGCATGGTGGAGGGCCTCGACACCGGGGAGCTGTTTTTT
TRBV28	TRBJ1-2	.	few	CASSGGTGNGYTF	TGTGCCAGCAGTGGCGGGACGGGAAATGGCTACACCTTC
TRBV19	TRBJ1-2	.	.	CASREKGRDSGYTF	TGTGCCAGTCGCGAAAAGGGCAGGGATAGCGGCTACACCTTC
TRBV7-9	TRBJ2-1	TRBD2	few	CASSLVLGLAGGVQFF	TGTGCCAGCAGCTTAGTTCTTGGACTAGCGGGAGGCGTGCAGTTCTTC